The T cell receptor (beta chain) under discussion was sequenced for a study of blood T cell repertoires in COVID-19. The overall study: Researchers got acute and convalescent COVID-19 samples from the United States, Italy and Spain. PBMCs, B-cell-depleted T cells, or T cells provided the cDNA or gDNA that made up the material.

Residents of about 25 US areas, aged roughly 18 to 89 years, made up the participants. Assignment of participants to cohorts was predicated upon participant-reported clinical history. Clones were read by immunoSEQ multiplex PCR, and TCRdb kept only the in-frame ones, dropping some. Among 200,000 to 250,000 clones listed, 75% to 90% were seen once. Deletions cut 4 bases from V and 5 bases from J, with 11 bases between. This CDR3 has 13 residues. The germline CDR1 and CDR2 sequences are SGHTA and FQGNSA. The chain links TRBV7-2 to TRBJ2-5; D perhaps matches TRBD1 (5 bases). Sequencing input: PBMCs or T cells enriched from blood (not recorded which). The clonotype originates from a man aged 35-49 years who had recovered from COVID-19. The CDR3 sequence: CASSSSYRETQYF. The CDR3, as DNA: TGTGCCAGCAGCTCATCCTACAGGGAGACCCAGTACTTC.